The entry below gives a single T cell receptor beta chain sequence along with its context. Its antigen is unknown. The sample belongs to a study of shared clonotypes between healthy human individuals. Produced via immunoSEQ multiplex PCR; TCRdb's table is partial and in-frame only. The sample consists of 2.3 million or so clones, approximately 95% of them appearing once. CDR1 SGHTA and CDR2 FQGNSA come from the germline V gene. The CDR3 loop spans 17 amino acids. The ends lost 0 bases at V and 2 bases at J; junction bases unmatched: 8. Overall study results and limits: Among non-shared clonotypes, generation probabilities were lower than among those shared by all four donors. It was only blood that was sampled, and tissue repertoires likely differ. Limited genetic and exposure-history diversity came from having few donors. Across a few donors, naive CD4 shared roughly 5%, naive CD8 more than 3%, memory CD4 roughly 2.1%, memory CD8 more than 0.35%.

Sequencing used naive CD4+ T cells from PBMCs. Subset: CD45RA+ positively selected. The sequence was collected from a man between 18 and 35 years old in good health. Some clones in this sample may be carry-over from other donors' samples. The J gene is TRBJ2-7, the V gene TRBV7-2; 9 bases align to TRBD2. CDR3 residues: CASSLARSGGRAYEQYF. The DNA of the CDR3 is TGTGCCAGCAGCTTAGCGAGGTCGGGCGGGAGGGCCTACGAGCAGTACTTC.